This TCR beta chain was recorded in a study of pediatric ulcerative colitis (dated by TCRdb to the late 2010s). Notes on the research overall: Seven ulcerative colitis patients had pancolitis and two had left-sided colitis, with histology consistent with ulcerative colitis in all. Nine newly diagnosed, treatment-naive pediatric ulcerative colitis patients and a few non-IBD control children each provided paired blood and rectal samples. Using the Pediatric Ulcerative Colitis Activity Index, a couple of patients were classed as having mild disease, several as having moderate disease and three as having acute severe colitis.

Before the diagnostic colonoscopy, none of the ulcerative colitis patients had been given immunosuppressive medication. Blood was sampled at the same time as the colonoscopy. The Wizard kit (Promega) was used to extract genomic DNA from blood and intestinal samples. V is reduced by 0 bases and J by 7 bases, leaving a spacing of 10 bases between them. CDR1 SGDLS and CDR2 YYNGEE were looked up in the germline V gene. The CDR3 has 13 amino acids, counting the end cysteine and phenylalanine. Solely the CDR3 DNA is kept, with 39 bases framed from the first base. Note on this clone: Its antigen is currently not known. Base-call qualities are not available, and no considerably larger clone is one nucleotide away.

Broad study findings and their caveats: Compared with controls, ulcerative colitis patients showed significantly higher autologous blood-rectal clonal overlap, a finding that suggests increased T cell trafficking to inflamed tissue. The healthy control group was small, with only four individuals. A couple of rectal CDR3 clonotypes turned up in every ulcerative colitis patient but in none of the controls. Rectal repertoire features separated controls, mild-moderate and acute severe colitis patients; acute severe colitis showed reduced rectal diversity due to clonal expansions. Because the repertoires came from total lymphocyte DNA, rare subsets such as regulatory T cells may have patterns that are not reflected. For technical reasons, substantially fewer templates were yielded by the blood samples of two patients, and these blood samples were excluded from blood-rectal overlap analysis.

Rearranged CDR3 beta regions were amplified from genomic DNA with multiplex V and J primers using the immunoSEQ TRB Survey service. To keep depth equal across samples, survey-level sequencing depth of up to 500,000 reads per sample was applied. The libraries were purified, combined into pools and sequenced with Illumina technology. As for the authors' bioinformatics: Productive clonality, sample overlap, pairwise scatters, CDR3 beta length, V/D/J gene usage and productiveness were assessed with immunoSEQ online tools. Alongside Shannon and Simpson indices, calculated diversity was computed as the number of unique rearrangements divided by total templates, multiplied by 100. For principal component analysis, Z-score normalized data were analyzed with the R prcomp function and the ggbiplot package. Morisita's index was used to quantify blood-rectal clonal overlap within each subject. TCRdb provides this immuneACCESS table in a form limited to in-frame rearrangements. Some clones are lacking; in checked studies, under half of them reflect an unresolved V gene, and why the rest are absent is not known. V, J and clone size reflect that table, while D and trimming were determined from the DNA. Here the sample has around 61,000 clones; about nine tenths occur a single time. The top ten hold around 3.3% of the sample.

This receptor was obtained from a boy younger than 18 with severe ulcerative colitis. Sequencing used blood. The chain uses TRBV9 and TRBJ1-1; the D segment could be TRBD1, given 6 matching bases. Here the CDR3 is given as CASSVGGGDEAFF. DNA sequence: TGTGCCAGCAGCGTAGGCGGGGGCGATGAAGCTTTCTTT.